The 4 T cell receptor beta chains listed next were all sequenced from one sample in a study of T-cell reconstitution after alpha-beta-depleted transplantation in children. Unique molecular identifiers were incorporated during preparation of the TCRbeta library. TCRdb used MiXCR to reprocess the PCR reads, holding one entry per CDR3 protein. The sample has under 400,000 distinct CDR3 sequences, 23% seen once. This specimen was PBMCs, mostly from graft donor cells, taken 180 days after TCRalphabeta/CD19-depleted stem cell transplant. All receptors derive from a male patient younger than 18 who had a stem cell transplant for acute lymphoblastic leukemia, so the T cells may come from the graft donor.

This chain connects TRBV5-6 to TRBJ1-5; 12 bases agree with TRBD1. Germline lookup yields CDR1 SGHDT and CDR2 YYEEEE. The CDR3 spans 20 residues. The V gene end was trimmed by 4 bases and the J gene end by 2 bases; junction bases not matched to a gene: 16. The CDR3 loop reads CASSLATGTGGIWGNQPQHF. CDR3 nucleotides: TGTGCCAGCAGCCTGGCCACCGGGACAGGGGGCATTTGGGGCAATCAGCCCCAGCATTTT.

This clonotype was seen only a few times. V is TRBV10-3 and J is TRBJ1-1; possible D gene TRBD1, 5 bases. The V end lost 2 bases, the J end lost 1 base, and 8 bases lay between the germline ends. This CDR3 has 14 residues. Looked up from germline, CDR1 is ENHRY and CDR2 is SYGVKD. CDR3 DNA: TGTGCCATCAGTGAGAGGGGACCGAACACTGAAGCTTTCTTT. Translating gives CAISERGPNTEAFF.

The V call is TRBV5-1, the J call TRBJ2-7; TRBD1 might be the D (6 bases). V dropped 4 bases and J dropped 4 bases, with 18 bases sitting between them. CDR1 and CDR2 from the germline V gene are SGHRS and YFSETQ. CDR3 length: 15 residues. The CDR3 loop reads CASSQIDRINYEQYF. CDR3 coding DNA: TGCGCCAGCAGCCAGATCGACAGGATTAATTACGAGCAGTACTTC.

CDR3 in amino acids: CASRFVDRTYRPYEQYF. CDR3 DNA: TGCGCCAGCAGGTTTGTTGACCGAACTTACCGCCCCTACGAGCAGTACTTC. The chain carries TRBV5-1 and TRBJ2-7; D gene ambiguous. The CDR3 runs 17 residues. Germline V gene data show CDR1 as SGHRS and CDR2 as YFSETQ. V was pared by 5 bases and J by 2 bases, with 23 bases between. Complete variable domain (other parts from reference TRBV5-1 and TRBJ2-7): KAGVTQTPRYLIKTRGQQVTLSCSPISGHRSVSWYQQTPGQGLQFLFEYFSETQRNKGNFPGRFSGRQFSNSRSEMNVSTLELGDSALYLCASRFVDRTYRPYEQYFGPGTRLTVT.